These 18 T cell receptor beta chains were sequenced from one sample in a study of T-cell memory formation after mild COVID-19. TCRdb ran MiXCR on the 5' RACE reads and lists one entry per CDR3 protein. The sample holds about 100,000 distinct CDR3 sequences, around 10% seen once. The sequenced material came from PBMCs or a T cell subset sorted from them (not recorded which). All receptors come from a man between 18 and 29 years old who had mild COVID-19 (a few samples of this study predate the infection). Cell type and time point are not known.

The chain is built from TRBV6-6 and TRBJ1-5; 7 positions match TRBD1. The CDR3 sequence is 16 residues long. The junction had 7 bases not matched to a gene; V was cut back by 0 bases and J by 5 bases. Germline assignment: CDR1 MNHNY and CDR2 SVGAGI (reference sequence). The CDR3 loop reads CASSYSLQGDYQPQHF. The DNA of the CDR3 is TGTGCCAGCAGTTACTCGCTCCAGGGGGATTATCAGCCCCAGCATTTT.

CDR3 coding DNA: TGTGCCAGCATGGGCCTAGAGACAAGCCAAGAGACCCAGTACTTC. Protein: CASMGLETSQETQYF. V and J are TRBV28 and TRBJ2-5; no firm D call. V lost 7 bases to trimming and J lost 1 base, with 16 bases between them. The CDR3 has 15 residues. The germline CDR1 and CDR2 sequences are MDHEN and SYDVKM.

The chain employs TRBV29-1 and TRBJ2-6; 8 nucleotides line up with TRBD2. CDR1 SQVTM and CDR2 ANQGSEA come from the germline V gene. The CDR3 is made up of 13 amino acids. The V and J ends lost 6 bases and 13 bases, in that order; junction bases with no gene match: 11. The DNA for the CDR3 is TGCAGCGTCACCGTCGGGAGGGCCCAAGTCCTGACTTTC. Its translation is CSVTVGRAQVLTF. The variable domain in full, completed from reference TRBV29-1 and TRBJ2-6, reads SAVISQKPSRDICQRGTSLTIQCQVDSQVTMMFWYRQQPGQSLTLIATANQGSEATYESGFVIDKFPISRPNLTFSTLTVSNMSPEDSSIYLCSVTVGRAQVLTFGAGSRLTVL.

This clonotype turned up a few times. The CDR3 DNA reads TGCAGTGCTAGAGACTCGGCGCGGGGGTTTGACCAGCAGTACGTC. Translation gives CSARDSARGFDQQYV. The chain uses TRBV20-1 and TRBJ2-7, with 7 bases fitting TRBD2. This CDR3 spans 15 amino acids. Germline CDR1 and CDR2: DFQATT and SNEGSKA (reference sequence). J lost 8 bases, V lost 0 bases, and 13 bases had no gene match.

The V gene is TRBV10-2, the J gene TRBJ2-3, with 10 positions matching TRBD2. The CDR3 loop spans 14 amino acids. V was clipped by 6 bases and J by 5 bases; unmatched bases: 5. Germline V gives CDR1 WSHSY, CDR2 SAAADI. In DNA form, the CDR3 reads TGCGCCAGCAGAGGAGCGGGGGGGGTAGATACGCAGTATTTT. Amino acid sequence: CASRGAGGVDTQYF.

The rearrangement joins TRBV11-3 to TRBJ2-1; TRBD1 aligns across 7 bases. CDR1 and CDR2 (germline): SGHNT, YENEEA. The junction had 7 bases not matched to a gene; V was cut back by 5 bases and J by 6 bases. CDR3 size: 14 residues. The CDR3 loop reads CASSDLTGSNEQFF. CDR3 DNA: TGTGCCAGCAGCGACCTGACAGGGAGCAATGAGCAGTTCTTC.

The chain joins TRBV7-2 to TRBJ2-3; D unresolved. Trimming took off 2 bases at V and 2 bases at J, with 11 bases between the two ends. The CDR3 sequence is 15 residues long. CDR1 is SGHTA and CDR2 is FQGNSA in the germline V gene. CDR3 amino acids: CASSLSFQYTDTQYF. DNA for the CDR3: TGTGCCAGCAGCTTAAGCTTCCAATACACAGATACGCAGTATTTT.

The rearrangement links TRBV24-1 to TRBJ2-1, with D possibly called TRBD1 or TRBD2 (5 bases each). The CDR3 loop spans 15 amino acids. V gave up 7 bases and J gave up 6 bases, with 18 bases separating them. Looked up from germline, CDR1 is KGHDR and CDR2 is SFDVKD. DNA of the CDR3: TGTGCCACCAGCTCAACCGGGACCGGATTCAATGAGCAGTTCTTC. As protein: CATSSTGTGFNEQFF.

The chain uses TRBV7-3 and TRBJ2-3; D might be TRBD2 (5 bases). CDR1 SGHTA and CDR2 FQGTGA come from the germline V gene. V gave up 5 bases and J gave up 0 bases, with 15 bases separating them. The CDR3 is 16 residues long. In nucleotides, the CDR3 is TGTGCCAGCAGCCCCATGAGGGTTTCTAGCACAGATACGCAGTATTTT. Translating gives CASSPMRVSSTDTQYF.

The gene calls are TRBV6-6 and TRBJ2-1, with TRBD2 identical over 7 bases. The V gene's germline CDR1 is MNHNY and CDR2 SVGAGI (reference sequence). With 2 bases clipped from V and 7 bases from J, the junction kept 8 bases outside the gene matches. The CDR3 covers 15 residues. The CDR3 reads CASSYDGVGGNEQFF. The CDR3 DNA reads TGTGCCAGCAGTTACGACGGGGTCGGGGGGAATGAGCAGTTCTTC.

This clonotype was recorded a few times. The chain links TRBV18 to TRBJ2-7; D is perhaps TRBD1 (6 bases). Germline loops: CDR1 KGHSH, CDR2 LQKENI. V shed 4 bases and J shed 5 bases, with 18 bases lying between them. CDR3 length equals 15 residues. CDR3 DNA: TGTGCCAGCTCACTTACTTCAGGGGAATTGGACGAGCAGTACTTC. Its translation: CASSLTSGELDEQYF.

CDR3 sequence: CASSDQQIYNEQFF. The CDR3 coding sequence is TGTGCCAGCAGTGATCAGCAGATCTACAATGAGCAGTTCTTC. The rearrangement uses TRBV27 and TRBJ2-1; unclear D gene. The V gene lost 5 bases and the J gene lost 3 bases, with 11 bases spanning the gap. This CDR3 has 14 residues. Germline V gives CDR1 MNHEY, CDR2 SMNVEV (reference sequence).

The rearrangement uses TRBV7-3 and TRBJ2-1; 8 bases fit TRBD1. Losses at the gene ends were 5 bases for V and 7 bases for J; bases not matched to a gene: 13. Germline V gives CDR1 SGHTA, CDR2 FQGTGA. The CDR3 length is 16 residues. The CDR3 protein is CASSPGQGFAVNEQFF. The CDR3 region has the DNA TGTGCCAGCAGCCCCGGACAGGGTTTCGCGGTGAATGAGCAGTTCTTC.

The V and J genes are TRBV7-9 and TRBJ1-2; D gene unclear. CDR1 and CDR2 (germline): SEHNR, FQNEAQ (reference sequence). The CDR3 is 13 residues long. V lost 5 bases and J 4 bases, leaving 11 bases between the germline ends. Here the CDR3 DNA reads TGTGCCAGCAGCCCGGGCCTGGGCTATGGCTACACCTTC. Its translation: CASSPGLGYGYTF.

The chain combines TRBV20-1 with TRBJ2-7; D is unresolved. Germline CDR1 and CDR2: DFQATT and SNEGSKA (reference sequence). V shed 0 bases and J shed 0 bases, with 9 bases lying between them. The CDR3 runs to 14 residues. The CDR3 sequence: CSARDRISSYEQYV. CDR3 nucleotide sequence: TGCAGTGCTAGAGATCGGATTAGCTCCTACGAGCAGTACGTC.

In its sample, this clonotype was seen a few times. The chain has TRBV11-2 and TRBJ1-1; D remains unclear. Germline CDR1 is SGHAT and CDR2 is FQNNGV. This CDR3 has 12 amino acids. Between the trimmed V and J ends, which lost 4 bases and 5 bases, there was a span of 8 bases. CDR3 sequence reads: CASSSPRTEAFF. CDR3 bases: TGTGCCAGCAGCTCCCCCCGTACTGAAGCTTTCTTT. Based on the CDR3 plus reference TRBV11-2 and TRBJ1-1, the full variable domain is EAGVAQSPRYKIIEKRQSVAFWCNPISGHATLYWYQQILGQGPKLLIQFQNNGVVDDSQLPKDRFSAERLKGVDSTLKIQPAKLEDSAVYLCASSSPRTEAFFGQGTRLTVV.

The CDR3 here is CSATPLGVGNTEAFF. CDR3 nucleotide sequence: TGCAGTGCTACACCCCTAGGGGTGGGGAACACTGAAGCTTTCTTT. The V gene is TRBV20-1, the J gene TRBJ1-1; possibly TRBD1 for D (5 bases). The CDR3 runs to 15 residues. In germline, CDR1 is DFQATT, CDR2 SNEGSKA (reference sequence). Trimming cost V 4 bases and J 1 base, with 16 bases left between them.

This clonotype occurred many times. The chain is built from TRBV29-1 and TRBJ2-1; no definite D call. V lost 3 bases to trimming and J lost 3 bases, with 3 bases between them. From germline, CDR1 is SQVTM and CDR2 ANQGSEA. The CDR3 totals 11 residues. CDR3 loop: CSVDDYNEQFF. CDR3 in DNA: TGCAGCGTTGATGACTACAATGAGCAGTTCTTC.